These T cell receptor beta chains were read from a single sample in a study of T cells after yellow fever vaccination. TCRdb called the 5' RACE reads again in MiXCR, with one record for every CDR3 protein. In the table there are about 300,000 distinct CDR3 sequences, under 9% of which are singletons. This sample comprised CD4+ T cells sorted from PBMCs, obtained 5 days after the yellow fever booster vaccination. The receptors stem from a man between 18 and 35 years old who received the YFV17D yellow fever vaccine. The CDR3 runs from the conserved cysteine through the conserved F or W.

TRBJ2-3	TRBV20-1	CSARDRLAGYTDTQYF
TRBJ2-2	TRBV11-2	CASSLRGRRSNTGELFF
TRBJ2-5	TRBV7-2	CASSLQRQETQYF
TRBJ2-1	TRBV5-1	CASSRGGANEQFF
TRBJ2-5	TRBV11-2	CASSRREMSLQETQYF
TRBJ2-3	TRBV4-1	CASSRTGPGTDTQYF
TRBJ2-7	TRBV23-1	CASSQSRQDYEQYF
TRBJ2-1	TRBV29-1	CSVRRLAGDNEQFF
TRBJ2-3	TRBV12-3/TRBV12-4	CASSSGHTDTQYF
TRBJ2-1	TRBV7-2	CASSPQKGKVYEQFF
TRBJ1-2	TRBV6-2/TRBV6-3	CASSLSTGNGYTF
TRBJ1-2	TRBV28	CASTLGTYGYTF
TRBJ1-3	TRBV5-6	CASSVPGRNTIYF
TRBJ1-1	TRBV4-2	CASSRTGTGKTEAFF
TRBJ1-3	TRBV6-5	CASRRQGQPLANTIYF
TRBJ1-2	TRBV20-1	CSAGDRVRGYTF
TRBJ1-1	TRBV6-5	CASSYQGSHTEAFF
TRBJ1-2	TRBV6-5	CASSYNPKAGYTF
TRBJ2-4	TRBV27	CASSLWLTLAKNIQYF
TRBJ1-6	TRBV7-2	CASSDRTDSPLHF
TRBJ1-6	TRBV7-8	CASSLDWEPLHF
TRBJ2-5	TRBV6-6	CASSYSTQLQETQYF
TRBJ1-4	TRBV15	CATSRDPGAVNEKLFF
TRBJ2-5	TRBV7-2	CASSLAGLGIGTQYF
TRBJ1-5	TRBV6-1	CASSDGGQQPQHF
TRBJ2-1	TRBV2	CASRTTSGGANEQFF
TRBJ2-3	TRBV5-7	CASTCGHTDTQYF
TRBJ2-2	TRBV5-4	CASSPSLAMTGELFF
TRBJ1-1	TRBV5-5	CASSWTELTTEAFF
TRBJ1-1	TRBV11-2	CASSSLRGPLMDTEAFF
TRBJ1-5	TRBV20-1	CSASRDFEKPQHF
TRBJ2-7	TRBV18	CASSSSGGDSYEQYF
TRBJ2-3	TRBV20-1	CSARDAADTQYF
TRBJ1-6	TRBV18	CASSLLQGNSPLHF
TRBJ2-4	TRBV7-9	CASTLGSENIQYF
TRBJ1-5	TRBV28	CASSERRINQPQHF
TRBJ2-7	TRBV11-2	CASSPSGYRPYEQYF
TRBJ1-1	TRBV5-1	CASSLETGITEAFF
TRBJ2-7	TRBV7-2	CGSSQNRRGLAGGRSYEQYF
TRBJ2-5	TRBV2	CASRREETQYF
TRBJ2-5	TRBV12-3/TRBV12-4	CASSWTGAVRETQYF
TRBJ2-5	TRBV20-1	CSARDSQIYGTQYF
TRBJ1-4	TRBV30	CASHQTVTNEKLFF
TRBJ2-5	TRBV7-2	CASSLVGVSGETQYF
TRBJ1-4	TRBV19	CASSPQGLGNEKLFF
TRBJ1-1	TRBV7-9	CASSFGGNKAEAFF
TRBJ2-1	TRBV29-1	CSVTTGSYNEQFF
TRBJ1-3	TRBV11-3	CARDKGPTAVSTGSTIYF
TRBJ2-2	TRBV9	CASSVEVTGELFF
TRBJ2-1	TRBV6-5	CASSYSSGGPLEQFF
TRBJ1-2	TRBV6-1	CASSDSGFGGNYGYTF
TRBJ2-3	TRBV7-9	CASSLSSGGYVPTDTQYF